Following are 28 T cell receptor beta chains from one sample sequenced in a study of blood T cell repertoires in COVID-19. Clones were sequenced by immunoSEQ multiplex PCR, and TCRdb holds only the in-frame ones, with some missing. The sample comprises 200,000 to 250,000 clones, over 75% of which are singletons, and around 4.5% rests with the top ten. Sequenced: peripheral blood. Receptors were obtained from a man in his forties or fifties with acute or convalescent COVID-19.

The chain joins TRBV3-1 (or the pseudogene TRBV3-2) to TRBJ1-5, with 7 bases lining up with TRBD1. J was trimmed by 4 bases and V by 10 bases; bases with no gene match: 10. Germline CDR1 LGHDT, CDR2 YNNKEL (reference sequence). The CDR3 runs 14 residues. In DNA, the CDR3 is TGTGCCATTCTACAGGGGAAGATAAATCAGCCCCAGCATTTT. It specifies CAILQGKINQPQHF.

This clone occurred a few times. This rearrangement joins TRBV6-6 to TRBJ1-4; possible D gene TRBD1, 5 bases. The germline V gene has CDR1 MNHNY and CDR2 SVGAGI (reference sequence). V lost 4 bases and J lost 5, with 14 bases in between. The CDR3 consists of 15 residues. The CDR3 nucleotides are TGTGCCAGCAGTTTGGAAGGGGTACGAAATGAAAAACTGTTTTTT. Protein product: CASSLEGVRNEKLFF.

The genes are TRBV7-3 and TRBJ1-1; maybe TRBD1 (6 bases). This CDR3 is 15 amino acids long. The germline V gene has CDR1 SGHTA and CDR2 FQGTGA. V gave up 0 bases and J gave up 0 bases, with 8 bases separating them. CDR3 loop: CASSLTGALNTEAFF. CDR3 sequence (DNA): TGTGCCAGCAGCTTAACGGGGGCCCTGAACACTGAAGCTTTCTTT.

V usage is TRBV9 and J usage is TRBJ1-5; D is possibly TRBD1 (5 bases). Germline lookup yields CDR1 SGDLS and CDR2 YYNGEE. The CDR3 has 16 residues. V was shortened by 3 bases and J by 0 bases, with 13 bases between the two germline ends. The CDR3 loop is CASSAQQENSNQPQHF. CDR3 in DNA: TGTGCCAGCAGCGCTCAACAGGAGAATAGCAATCAGCCCCAGCATTTT. Variable domain in full (rest from reference TRBV9 and TRBJ1-5): DSGVTQTPKHLITATGQRVTLRCSPRSGDLSVYWYQQSLDQGLQFLIQYYNGEERAKGNILERFSAQQFPDLHSELNLSSLELGDSALYFCASSAQQENSNQPQHFGDGTRLSIL.

This chain joins TRBV5-1 and TRBJ1-4; D might be TRBD1 (5 bases). Between the trimmed V and J ends, which lost 2 bases and 4 bases, there was a span of 9 bases. The length of the CDR3 is 14 residues. Germline-derived CDR1 and CDR2 are SGHRS and YFSETQ. The CDR3 loop is CASSLRGGNEKLFF. For the CDR3, the DNA is TGCGCCAGCAGCTTACGCGGGGGTAATGAAAAACTGTTTTTT. Based on the CDR3 plus reference TRBV5-1 and TRBJ1-4, the full variable domain is KAGVTQTPRYLIKTRGQQVTLSCSPISGHRSVSWYQQTPGQGLQFLFEYFSETQRNKGNFPGRFSGRQFSNSRSEMNVSTLELGDSALYLCASSLRGGNEKLFFGSGTQLSVL.

The chain uses TRBV19 and TRBJ2-5, with TRBD1 matching over 10 bases. V lost 4 bases, J lost 5 bases, and 7 bases stayed unmatched. CDR3 length equals 15 residues. Germline loops: CDR1 LNHDA, CDR2 SQIVND (reference sequence). The CDR3 nucleotides are TGTGCCAGTAGTACACCGGGACAGGGGAGGGAGACCCAGTACTTC. Its translation is CASSTPGQGRETQYF. Complete variable domain (other parts from reference TRBV19 and TRBJ2-5): DGGITQSPKYLFRKEGQNVTLSCEQNLNHDAMYWYRQDPGQGLRLIYYSQIVNDFQKGDIAEGYSVSREKKESFPLTVTSAQKNPTAFYLCASSTPGQGRETQYFGPGTRLLVL.

The CDR3 is CASSPIRAGIIYGYTF. CDR3 DNA sequence: TGTGCCAGCAGCCCGATTCGAGCAGGGATCATCTATGGCTACACCTTC. This sequence joins TRBV11-2 and TRBJ1-2, with a possible D match to TRBD1 (5 bases). The V and J ends lost 5 bases and 4 bases respectively, with 20 bases between them. This CDR3 comprises 16 residues. Germline CDR1 SGHAT, CDR2 FQNNGV.

The chain is built from TRBV5-4 and TRBJ1-2; TRBD1 might be the D (5 bases). V was pared by 5 bases and J by 0 bases, with 11 bases between. Germline CDR1 reads SGHNT; CDR2 reads YYREEE (reference sequence). This CDR3 is 14 amino acids long. CDR3 DNA sequence: TGTGCCAGCAGGCCCGGGGGGGCTAACTATGGCTACACCTTC. It translates to CASRPGGANYGYTF.

The chain joins TRBV4-2 to TRBJ1-6; tentatively, D is TRBD1 (5 bases). Germline-derived CDR1 and CDR2 are LGHNA and YNFKEQ. The ends were cut back, 3 bases at V and 6 bases at J, with 12 bases in the middle. The CDR3 covers 15 residues. In DNA, the CDR3 is TGTGCCAGCAGCCAGAGCACGCAGGGTAATTCACCCCTCCACTTT. Translated: CASSQSTQGNSPLHF.

This chain uses TRBV7-8 with TRBJ1-1, with 8 nucleotides matching TRBD1. The CDR3 has 13 amino acids. Germline V gives CDR1 SGHVS, CDR2 FQNEAQ. The trim removed 3 bases at V and 3 bases at J, leaving 0 bases unmatched. CDR3 protein: CASSFRGHTEAFF. CDR3 DNA: TGTGCCAGCAGCTTCAGGGGGCACACTGAAGCTTTCTTT. Full variable domain (missing parts from reference TRBV7-8 and TRBJ1-1): GAGVSQSPRYKVAKRGQDVALRCDPISGHVSLFWYQQALGQGPEFLTYFQNEAQLDKSGLPSDRFFAERPEGSVSTLKIQRTQQEDSAVYLCASSFRGHTEAFFGQGTRLTVV.

The chain combines TRBV4-1 with TRBJ1-5, with no clear D. Looked up from germline, CDR1 is MGHRA and CDR2 is YSYEKL. The V end was cut by 4 bases, the J end by 2 bases, with 9 bases between. The CDR3 is made up of 14 amino acids. The CDR3 is CASSPPGGNQPQHF. The CDR3 bases are TGCGCCAGCAGCCCCCCAGGTGGCAATCAGCCCCAGCATTTT.

J is TRBJ1-1 and V is TRBV5-1, with 7 bases that match TRBD1. Trimming at V came to 5 bases and at J to 5 bases, leaving 12 bases not matched to a gene. Germline CDR1 and CDR2: SGHRS and YFSETQ. The CDR3 is made up of 15 amino acids. The CDR3 reads CASRTAPTGRTEAFF. CDR3 DNA sequence: TGCGCCAGCAGAACCGCACCGACAGGGAGGACTGAAGCTTTCTTT.

This sequence joins TRBV24-1 and TRBJ2-3; 8 nucleotides line up with TRBD2. The CDR3 covers 13 residues. Germline V gives CDR1 KGHDR, CDR2 SFDVKD. V was pared by 9 bases and J by 1 base, with 2 bases of the junction left unmatched. The DNA for the CDR3 is TGTGCCACCTCCGGGGGGGGCACAGATACGCAGTATTTT. This sequence encodes CATSGGGTDTQYF.

The chain employs TRBV27 and TRBJ1-1, with TRBD1 as a possible D gene (5 bases). Germline CDR1 is MNHEY and CDR2 is SMNVEV (reference sequence). Trimming took 3 bases from V and 11 from J, leaving 13 bases between them. The CDR3 runs 12 residues. CDR3 sequence: CASSLNQGHAFF. CDR3 nucleotide sequence: TGTGCCAGCAGTTTGAACCAGGGTCATGCTTTCTTT.

The chain combines TRBV2 with TRBJ1-6; TRBD1 aligns across 7 bases. The junction had 7 bases not matched to a gene; V was cut back by 4 bases and J by 7 bases. The CDR3 covers 15 residues. CDR1 and CDR2 from the germline V gene are SNHLY and FYNNEI. This CDR3 is CASSVQTGPNSPLHF. The CDR3 DNA sequence: TGTGCCAGCAGTGTTCAGACAGGGCCAAATTCACCCCTCCACTTT.

The rearrangement joins TRBV7-8 to TRBJ1-1; D is unclear. Germline CDR1 is SGHVS and CDR2 is FQNEAQ. Trimming shortened V by 4 bases and J by 1 base, and 13 bases separated the two germline ends. This CDR3 has 15 residues. This CDR3 reads CASSSSRLTNTEAFF. The DNA of the CDR3 is TGTGCCAGCAGCTCTTCTCGACTGACGAACACTGAAGCTTTCTTT.

V is TRBV6-5 and J is TRBJ1-1; no firm D call. Per the germline V gene, CDR1 is MNHEY and CDR2 is SVGAGI. Trimming cost V 0 bases and J 1 base, with 12 bases left between them. This CDR3 has 16 amino acids. The CDR3 sequence: CASSYSGSDPNTEAFF. CDR3 nucleotide sequence: TGTGCCAGCAGTTACTCGGGGAGTGACCCGAACACTGAAGCTTTCTTT.

The chain links TRBV6-2 or TRBV6-3 to TRBJ1-1; 9 positions agree with TRBD1. CDR3 size: 16 residues. The V gene's germline CDR1 is MNHEY and CDR2 SVGEGT. V dropped 5 bases and J dropped 4; count of bases not matched to a gene: 11. The CDR3 reads CASSRRDREGITEAFF. The DNA for the CDR3 is TGTGCCAGCAGTCGGCGGGACAGGGAAGGAATCACTGAAGCTTTCTTT.

J is TRBJ1-4 and V is TRBV5-1, with D perhaps matching TRBD1 (6 bases). Trimming removed 2 bases from V and 5 bases from J, with 10 bases in between. This CDR3 has 14 residues. Germline V gene sequence: CDR1 SGHRS, CDR2 YFSETQ. In DNA, the CDR3 is TGCGCCAGCAGCTTATGGGGGCCAAATGAAAAACTGTTTTTT. It specifies CASSLWGPNEKLFF. The full variable domain, its missing parts supplied by reference TRBV5-1 and TRBJ1-4, is KAGVTQTPRYLIKTRGQQVTLSCSPISGHRSVSWYQQTPGQGLQFLFEYFSETQRNKGNFPGRFSGRQFSNSRSEMNVSTLELGDSALYLCASSLWGPNEKLFFGSGTQLSVL.

This clone was picked up one time. Other DNA sequences in the sample encode the same CDR3. The chain is built from TRBV3-1 (or the pseudogene TRBV3-2) and TRBJ1-1; 7 bases fit TRBD1. In germline, CDR1 is LGHDT, CDR2 YNNKEL (reference sequence). The CDR3 spans 14 residues. After removal of 3 bases from V and 5 bases from J, the junction contained 6 bases not matched to a gene. CDR3 region: CASSHRQGRTEAFF. The CDR3 nucleotides are TGTGCCAGCAGCCATAGACAGGGCAGGACTGAAGCTTTCTTT.

As for this clone: The sample carries other DNA sequences with the same CDR3. This chain joins TRBV6-5 and TRBJ1-1; D is perhaps TRBD1 (5 bases). This CDR3 comprises 11 residues. The germline V and J ends were trimmed by 6 bases and 5 bases, with 7 bases remaining between them. CDR1 is MNHEY and CDR2 is SVGAGI in the germline V gene. The CDR3 spells CASSRDTEAFF. The CDR3 coding sequence is TGTGCCAGCAGCAGGGATACTGAAGCTTTCTTT.

The V and J genes are TRBV5-4 and TRBJ1-4, with D maybe TRBD1 (6 bases). V was cut by 5 bases and J by 6 bases, with 14 bases left in between. Germline V lookup: CDR1 SGHNT, CDR2 YYREEE (reference sequence). The CDR3 runs to 14 residues. CDR3 sequence: CASSSGAGDEKLFF. CDR3 in DNA: TGTGCCAGCAGTAGCGGGGCAGGGGATGAAAAACTGTTTTTT. Combining the CDR3 with reference TRBV5-4 and TRBJ1-4 gives the whole variable domain ETGVTQSPTHLIKTRGQQVTLRCSSQSGHNTVSWYQQALGQGPQFIFQYYREEENGRGNFPPRFSGLQFPNYSSELNVNALELDDSALYLCASSSGAGDEKLFFGSGTQLSVL.

This chain connects TRBV9 to TRBJ1-1, with D possibly being TRBD1 (5 bases). The CDR3 runs 15 residues. V was pared by 0 bases and J by 6 bases, with 15 bases between. Germline values: CDR1 SGDLS, CDR2 YYNGEE. DNA for the CDR3: TGTGCCAGCAGCGTAGATGGGGCAGGGTTTTCTGAAGCTTTCTTT. It encodes CASSVDGAGFSEAFF. The full variable domain, in which reference TRBV9 and TRBJ1-1 provide the parts outside the CDR3, is DSGVTQTPKHLITATGQRVTLRCSPRSGDLSVYWYQQSLDQGLQFLIQYYNGEERAKGNILERFSAQQFPDLHSELNLSSLELGDSALYFCASSVDGAGFSEAFFGQGTRLTVV.

The CDR3 region is CASSLVRIYEQYF. CDR3 nucleotide sequence: TGTGCCAGCAGTTTAGTCAGGATCTACGAGCAGTACTTC. The chain links TRBV12-3 or TRBV12-4 to TRBJ2-7; D uncertain. The CDR3 is 13 amino acids. Trimming shortened V by 1 base and J by 3 bases, and 7 bases separated the two germline ends.

The rearrangement uses TRBV6-5 and TRBJ1-2, with 8 bases aligning to TRBD1. V shed 0 bases and J 2 bases; nucleotides not matched to a gene: 5. The germline V gene has CDR1 MNHEY and CDR2 SVGAGI. There are 16 residues in the CDR3. The CDR3 DNA reads as TGTGCCAGCAGTTACTCCCGACAGGGGACCAACTATGGCTACACCTTC. Translation gives CASSYSRQGTNYGYTF.

The chain uses TRBV19 and TRBJ1-5, with no clear D. With 5 bases removed from V and 0 bases from J, the gap between germline ends came to 14 bases. This CDR3 is 16 amino acids long. Germline V gene lookup returns CDR1 LNHDA and CDR2 SQIVND (reference sequence). The CDR3 region has the DNA TGTGCCAGTAGTCCCAGGCTAACCCTTAGCAATCAGCCCCAGCATTTT. Its translation: CASSPRLTLSNQPQHF.

The CDR3 loop is CASSPQQSTEAFF. CDR3 in DNA: TGTGCCAGCAGCCCCCAACAGAGCACTGAAGCTTTCTTT. The chain joins TRBV7-9 to TRBJ1-1; D remains ambiguous. The V end was cut by 5 bases, the J end by 4 bases, with 11 bases between. The CDR3 spans 13 residues. Germline CDR1 SEHNR, CDR2 FQNEAQ (reference sequence). Complete variable domain (other parts from reference TRBV7-9 and TRBJ1-1): DTGVSQNPRHKITKRGQNVTFRCDPISEHNRLYWYRQTLGQGPEFLTYFQNEAQLEKSRLLSDRFSAERPKGSFSTLEIQRTEQGDSAMYLCASSPQQSTEAFFGQGTRLTVV.

The chain has TRBV3-1 (or the pseudogene TRBV3-2) and TRBJ1-3; D is unresolved. In germline, CDR1 is LGHDT, CDR2 YNNKEL (reference sequence). The CDR3 contains 13 residues. V lost 5 bases and J 4 bases, leaving 9 bases between the germline ends. The CDR3 nucleotides read TGTGCCAGCAGCTCGGTCCCGGGAAACACCATATATTTT. It encodes CASSSVPGNTIYF.